This is a list of T cell receptor beta chains from one sample in a study of T cell repertoires in ileal Crohn's disease. Using immunoSEQ multiplex PCR, the repertoire was profiled, and TCRdb retains in-frame clones only, with some absent. The data contain about 15,000 clones, over 80% of them singletons. Sequenced input: ileal tissue. These receptor sequences come from an adult with Crohn's disease. CDR3s include the opening cysteine and the closing phenylalanine or tryptophan. D genes are given only for firm matches. Expanded clones get a size class; other rows say once, few or many, or leave the size out.

D gene: NA; clone size: NA; J gene: TRBJ1-4; V gene: TRBV20-1; CDR3 DNA: TGCAGTGCTACTCTAGGCGAAAAACTGTTTTTT; CDR3 protein: CSATLGEKLFF
D gene: NA; clone size: few; J gene: TRBJ1-5; V gene: TRBV18; CDR3 DNA: TGTGCCAGCTCAACGGGAAACAGGGCTTCGCCCCAGCATTTT; CDR3 protein: CASSTGNRASPQHF
D gene: TRBD2; clone size: once; J gene: TRBJ2-3; V gene: TRBV5-4; CDR3 DNA: TGTGCCAGCAGCCCTGCGGGGGGCACAGATACGCAGTATTTT; CDR3 protein: CASSPAGGTDTQYF
D gene: TRBD1; clone size: NA; J gene: TRBJ2-3; V gene: TRBV5-6; CDR3 DNA: TGTGCCAGCAGCCTCAGGGGGACAGATACGCAGTATTTT; CDR3 protein: CASSLRGTDTQYF
D gene: NA; clone size: NA; J gene: TRBJ1-1; V gene: TRBV19; CDR3 DNA: TGTGCCAGTAGTACCCTGACAGTGAACACTGAAGCTTTCTTT; CDR3 protein: CASSTLTVNTEAFF
D gene: TRBD1; clone size: NA; J gene: TRBJ2-3; V gene: TRBV18; CDR3 DNA: TGTGCCAGCTCACCAGGACCTGGGACAGGCGGACCCACAGATACGCAGTATTTT; CDR3 protein: CASSPGPGTGGPTDTQYF
D gene: NA; clone size: NA; J gene: TRBJ2-7; V gene: TRBV4-1; CDR3 DNA: TGCGCCAGCAGCCTTAGGGACACTTCCTACGAGCAGTACTTC; CDR3 protein: CASSLRDTSYEQYF
D gene: NA; clone size: NA; J gene: TRBJ1-1; V gene: TRBV9; CDR3 DNA: TGTGCCAGCAGCGTAGATGGGGCCGGTCGGACTGAAGCTTTCTTT; CDR3 protein: CASSVDGAGRTEAFF
D gene: TRBD1; clone size: NA; J gene: TRBJ1-2; V gene: TRBV27; CDR3 DNA: TGTGCCAGCAGTGCCGCCGGGACAGCAAATGGCTACACCTTC; CDR3 protein: CASSAAGTANGYTF
D gene: NA; clone size: NA; J gene: TRBJ1-1; V gene: TRBV6-1; CDR3 DNA: TGTGCCAGCAGTGAAGCACGGGGAACTGAAGCTTTCTTT; CDR3 protein: CASSEARGTEAFF
D gene: NA; clone size: NA; J gene: TRBJ2-5; V gene: TRBV5-1; CDR3 DNA: TGCGCCAGCAGCTCGGGGGGACAGGCACGGGAGACCCAGTACTTC; CDR3 protein: CASSSGGQARETQYF
D gene: NA; clone size: NA; J gene: TRBJ1-4; V gene: TRBV5-1; CDR3 DNA: TGCGCCAGCAGCCTTCACCGGGAAAAACTGTTTTTT; CDR3 protein: CASSLHREKLFF
D gene: TRBD1; clone size: NA; J gene: TRBJ1-1; V gene: TRBV5-1; CDR3 DNA: TGCGCCAGCAGTACAGGGGGCTACACTGAAGCTTTCTTT; CDR3 protein: CASSTGGYTEAFF
D gene: TRBD1; clone size: NA; J gene: TRBJ1-5; V gene: TRBV27; CDR3 DNA: TGTGCCAGTTCTCGGGACAGGGTTGGAGAGCCCCAGCATTTT; CDR3 protein: CASSRDRVGEPQHF
D gene: TRBD2; clone size: NA; J gene: TRBJ2-2; V gene: TRBV9; CDR3 DNA: TGTGCCAGCAGCCCCGGGGGGGCCCACACCGGGGAGCTGTTTTTT; CDR3 protein: CASSPGGAHTGELFF
D gene: NA; clone size: NA; J gene: TRBJ2-7; V gene: TRBV18; CDR3 DNA: TGTGCCAGCTCCCCTTCCTCCTACGAGCAGTACTTC; CDR3 protein: CASSPSSYEQYF
D gene: TRBD2; clone size: NA; J gene: TRBJ2-5; V gene: TRBV5-6; CDR3 DNA: TGTGCCAGCAGCTTGGAGGCTAGCGGGGCCTCGGGGACCCAGTACTTC; CDR3 protein: CASSLEASGASGTQYF
D gene: TRBD2; clone size: NA; J gene: TRBJ2-5; V gene: TRBV6-5; CDR3 DNA: TGTGCCAGCAGTTCCCCCCATAGGCGGGAGGGGACCCAGTACTTC; CDR3 protein: CASSSPHRREGTQYF
D gene: TRBD1; clone size: once; J gene: TRBJ1-1; V gene: TRBV6-1; CDR3 DNA: TGTGCCAGCAGTGATTACAGGGGCTGGAACACTGAAGCTTTCTTT; CDR3 protein: CASSDYRGWNTEAFF
D gene: TRBD2; clone size: NA; J gene: TRBJ2-5; V gene: TRBV2; CDR3 DNA: TGTGCCAGCAAGCGGGGCGGCCAAGAGACCCAGTACTTC; CDR3 protein: CASKRGGQETQYF
D gene: NA; clone size: once; J gene: TRBJ1-4; V gene: TRBV5-6; CDR3 DNA: TGTGCCAGCAGTTCTATCCGGACAGACGCAACTAATGAAAAACTGTTTTTT; CDR3 protein: CASSSIRTDATNEKLFF
D gene: NA; clone size: NA; J gene: TRBJ2-2; V gene: TRBV7-9; CDR3 DNA: TGTGCCAGCATTATTGGGGAGTTCCAAAACACCGGGGAGCTGTTTTTT; CDR3 protein: CASIIGEFQNTGELFF
D gene: TRBD1; clone size: NA; J gene: TRBJ1-4; V gene: TRBV18; CDR3 DNA: TGTGCCAGCTCACCCGACAGGGAAGATGAAAAACTGTTTTTT; CDR3 protein: CASSPDREDEKLFF
D gene: TRBD1; clone size: large; J gene: TRBJ2-7; V gene: TRBV9; CDR3 DNA: TGTGCCAGCAGCCCAGGTCACACAGGGGGCTACGAGCAGTACTTC; CDR3 protein: CASSPGHTGGYEQYF
D gene: NA; clone size: once; J gene: TRBJ1-5; V gene: TRBV7-9; CDR3 DNA: TGTGCCAGCAGATCGGGAGAGAGGGGCAATCAGCCCCAGCATTTT; CDR3 protein: CASRSGERGNQPQHF
D gene: NA; clone size: NA; J gene: TRBJ1-2; V gene: TRBV10-2; CDR3 DNA: TGCGCCAGCGGGCAGTCTCGAGGCTACACCTTC; CDR3 protein: CASGQSRGYTF
D gene: TRBD1; clone size: few; J gene: TRBJ1-2; V gene: TRBV6-1; CDR3 DNA: TGTGCCAGCAGTGAATGGGGCAGGGGGCCGGTTGGCTACACCTTC; CDR3 protein: CASSEWGRGPVGYTF
D gene: NA; clone size: NA; J gene: TRBJ2-7; V gene: TRBV7-9; CDR3 DNA: TGTGCCAGCAGCTTAGGGTCCCAGCGAAGCTCCTACGAGCAGTACTTC; CDR3 protein: CASSLGSQRSSYEQYF
D gene: TRBD1; clone size: NA; J gene: TRBJ2-5; V gene: TRBV6-1; CDR3 DNA: TGTGCCAGCACCCCGTGGACAGGGGGAGAGACCCAGTACTTC; CDR3 protein: CASTPWTGGETQYF
D gene: TRBD1; clone size: medium-sized; J gene: TRBJ1-2; V gene: TRBV29-1; CDR3 DNA: TGCAGCGTCCCGAAAGGGGGACAGTCCCCTAACTATGGCTACACCTTC; CDR3 protein: CSVPKGGQSPNYGYTF
D gene: TRBD1; clone size: NA; J gene: TRBJ1-1; V gene: TRBV5-1; CDR3 DNA: TGCGCCAGCAGCCCAGAGACAGGGGGCGAAACTGAAGCTTTCTTT; CDR3 protein: CASSPETGGETEAFF
D gene: NA; clone size: NA; J gene: TRBJ1-1; V gene: TRBV7-9; CDR3 DNA: TGTGCCAGCAGCTTAGCGTCCGGGACAACGAACACTGAAGCTTTCTTT; CDR3 protein: CASSLASGTTNTEAFF
D gene: NA; clone size: NA; J gene: TRBJ1-3; V gene: TRBV9; CDR3 DNA: TGTGCCAGCAGCCTGGCAGGGTCTTATGGAAACACCATATATTTT; CDR3 protein: CASSLAGSYGNTIYF
D gene: NA; clone size: NA; J gene: TRBJ1-2; V gene: TRBV21-1; CDR3 DNA: TGTGCCAGCAGCAACAATAGAGGCCTCTATGGCTACACCTTC; CDR3 protein: CASSNNRGLYGYTF
D gene: NA; clone size: NA; J gene: TRBJ2-5; V gene: TRBV5-1; CDR3 DNA: TGCGCCAGCAGCTTGGGTGGGGGGAAGACCCAGTACTTC; CDR3 protein: CASSLGGGKTQYF
D gene: TRBD2; clone size: NA; J gene: TRBJ2-7; V gene: TRBV5-6; CDR3 DNA: TGTGCCAGCAGCCTCGGACTAGCGGGGGGCACCTCCTACGAGCAGTACTTC; CDR3 protein: CASSLGLAGGTSYEQYF
D gene: TRBD1; clone size: NA; J gene: TRBJ2-7; V gene: TRBV23-1; CDR3 DNA: TGCGCCAGCATCCCTGAAGGACAGGGGCAATCCTACGAGCAGTACTTC; CDR3 protein: CASIPEGQGQSYEQYF
D gene: NA; clone size: NA; J gene: TRBJ1-1; V gene: TRBV5-6; CDR3 DNA: TGTGCCAGCAGCGAAACAGGGCTGAGCACTGAAGCTTTCTTT; CDR3 protein: CASSETGLSTEAFF
D gene: TRBD2; clone size: NA; J gene: TRBJ2-3; V gene: TRBV4-1; CDR3 DNA: TGCGCCAGCAGCCAAGAGCGGGGGGTGGCAGATACGCAGTATTTT; CDR3 protein: CASSQERGVADTQYF
D gene: NA; clone size: NA; J gene: TRBJ2-7; V gene: TRBV7-9; CDR3 DNA: TGTGCCAGCAGCCCCTTAGGGGGTGGCGGGAGCAACGAGCAGTACTTC; CDR3 protein: CASSPLGGGGSNEQYF
D gene: TRBD1; clone size: medium-sized; J gene: TRBJ2-7; V gene: TRBV2; CDR3 DNA: TGTGCCAGCAGTGGCGACAGGGGGTTCTACGAGCAGTACTTC; CDR3 protein: CASSGDRGFYEQYF
D gene: NA; clone size: NA; J gene: TRBJ1-5; V gene: TRBV6-1; CDR3 DNA: TGTGCCAGCTGGGAGGGAGGGGCCACCAGCCAGCCCCAGCATTTT; CDR3 protein: CASWEGGATSQPQHF
D gene: NA; clone size: NA; J gene: TRBJ2-7; V gene: TRBV6-5; CDR3 DNA: TGTGCCAGCAGTTACTCCGCCTCAACTTACGAGCAGTACTTC; CDR3 protein: CASSYSASTYEQYF
D gene: TRBD2; clone size: NA; J gene: TRBJ2-2; V gene: TRBV10-3; CDR3 DNA: TGTGCCATCAGTCCCAGCGGGAGGTCTGGCGGGGAGCTGTTTTTT; CDR3 protein: CAISPSGRSGGELFF
D gene: TRBD1; clone size: NA; J gene: TRBJ1-2; V gene: TRBV30; CDR3 DNA: TGTGCCTGGAGGGCCGGGACAGGGAGTTCCTATGGCTACACCTTC; CDR3 protein: CAWRAGTGSSYGYTF
D gene: TRBD1; clone size: NA; J gene: TRBJ2-1; V gene: TRBV7-9; CDR3 DNA: TGTGCCAGCAGCCAGACAGGGGGGAGGGTCAATGAGCAGTTCTTC; CDR3 protein: CASSQTGGRVNEQFF
D gene: TRBD2; clone size: NA; J gene: TRBJ2-7; V gene: TRBV9; CDR3 DNA: TGTGCCAGCAGCGTAAGAGAGCGGGAGTACGAGCAGTACTTC; CDR3 protein: CASSVREREYEQYF
D gene: TRBD2; clone size: NA; J gene: TRBJ2-3; V gene: TRBV5-1; CDR3 DNA: TGCGCCAGCAGCTTCGGGGGGAAGGAAGATACGCAGTATTTT; CDR3 protein: CASSFGGKEDTQYF
D gene: TRBD1; clone size: NA; J gene: TRBJ1-2; V gene: TRBV30; CDR3 DNA: TGTGCCTGGAGTGTGGGCAGGGGGCACGGCTATGGCTACACCTTC; CDR3 protein: CAWSVGRGHGYGYTF
D gene: NA; clone size: NA; J gene: TRBJ2-7; V gene: TRBV18; CDR3 DNA: TGTGCCAGCTCCCCACCGGGACTGGGTTACTACGAGCAGTACTTC; CDR3 protein: CASSPPGLGYYEQYF
D gene: TRBD1; clone size: NA; J gene: TRBJ1-1; V gene: TRBV2; CDR3 DNA: TGTGCCAGCAGGGAGCATACAGGGGCCACTGAAGCTTTCTTT; CDR3 protein: CASREHTGATEAFF
D gene: TRBD1; clone size: NA; J gene: TRBJ2-7; V gene: TRBV5-1; CDR3 DNA: TGCGCCAGCAAGATCTCGCAGGGGGCCTACGAGCAGTACTTC; CDR3 protein: CASKISQGAYEQYF
D gene: NA; clone size: NA; J gene: TRBJ2-5; V gene: TRBV15; CDR3 DNA: TGTGCCACCAGCAGAGAGAGGGGACTCCAAGAGACCCAGTACTTC; CDR3 protein: CATSRERGLQETQYF
D gene: NA; clone size: NA; J gene: TRBJ2-7; V gene: TRBV19; CDR3 DNA: TGTGCCAGTAGTATAGGCCCGACGGGAGCCTCCTACGAGCAGTACTTC; CDR3 protein: CASSIGPTGASYEQYF
D gene: TRBD2; clone size: few; J gene: TRBJ2-7; V gene: TRBV9; CDR3 DNA: TGTGCCAGCAGCGGAGGACTAGCGGGAACCTACGAGCAGTACTTC; CDR3 protein: CASSGGLAGTYEQYF